These T cell receptor beta chains were read from a single sample in a study of T cells after yellow fever vaccination. TCRdb reprocessed the 5' RACE reads via MiXCR and lists one record per CDR3 protein. The sample records under 700,000 distinct CDR3 sequences, about a sixth being singletons. The sample was PBMCs, taken around 5 days after the first yellow fever vaccination. The source is a man aged 18 to 30 who received the YFV17D yellow fever vaccine. Both conserved end residues are part of each CDR3. D genes are given only for firm matches. Rows give clone size only sometimes, using once, few, many, or a class for an expanded clone.

d_gene	j_gene	abundance	v_gene	CDR3aa	CDR3nt
.	TRBJ1-2	.	TRBV27	CASRPSQVTFYGYTF	TGTGCCAGCAGACCCTCACAGGTCACCTTCTATGGCTACACCTTC
.	TRBJ2-6	few	TRBV3-1	CASRPSGTTGANVLTF	TGTGCCAGCAGACCCTCAGGGACAACTGGGGCCAACGTCCTGACTTTC
.	TRBJ2-3	.	TRBV12-3/TRBV12-4	CASGRQTDTQYF	TGTGCCAGCGGCAGACAGACAGATACGCAGTATTTT
.	TRBJ2-6	many	TRBV29-1	CSAAGAGANVLTF	TGCAGCGCAGCAGGGGCTGGGGCCAACGTCCTGACTTTC
TRBD2	TRBJ2-4	many	TRBV6-4	CASSAEAGLAKNIQYF	TGTGCCAGCAGTGCTGAAGCGGGGTTAGCCAAAAACATTCAGTACTTC
TRBD1	TRBJ1-1	many	TRBV6-1	CASSEGQGPGQTEAFF	TGTGCCAGCAGTGAAGGACAGGGGCCGGGTCAGACTGAAGCTTTCTTT
.	TRBJ2-1	.	TRBV4-3	CASSRAVNYNEQFF	TGCGCCAGCAGCCGGGCGGTGAACTACAATGAGCAGTTCTTC
.	TRBJ1-2	.	TRBV24-1	CATSESYSNYGYTF	TGTGCCACCAGTGAATCGTACAGTAACTATGGCTACACCTTC
.	TRBJ1-1	few	TRBV7-8	CASSLVAGPNTEAFF	TGTGCCAGCAGCTTAGTCGCGGGCCCCAACACTGAAGCTTTCTTT
TRBD1	TRBJ2-1	few	TRBV5-1	CASSLDRDRREYEQFF	TGCGCCAGCAGCTTGGATCGGGACAGGAGAGAGTATGAGCAGTTCTTC
TRBD1	TRBJ2-4	.	TRBV6-5	CASSYGTGDVAKNIQYF	TGTGCCAGCAGTTACGGGACAGGGGACGTAGCCAAAAACATTCAGTACTTC
.	TRBJ1-1	.	TRBV18	CASSGNRATEAFF	TGTGCCAGCTCAGGGAACAGGGCCACTGAAGCTTTCTTT
TRBD1	TRBJ2-1	few	TRBV6-1	CASRPGTGGGNEQFF	TGTGCCAGCAGGCCCGGGACAGGGGGCGGGAATGAGCAGTTCTTC
.	TRBJ2-5	few	TRBV6-5	CASSYRDGAQETQYF	TGTGCCAGCAGTTACCGCGACGGAGCACAAGAGACCCAGTACTTC
.	TRBJ1-6	few	TRBV5-1	CASSLDRAENSPLHF	TGCGCCAGCAGCTTGGACAGGGCAGAGAATTCACCCCTCCACTTT
.	TRBJ1-1	few	TRBV6-5	CASPPGRCLIAEAFF	TGTGCCAGCCCACCCGGACGGTGTCTTATAGCTGAAGCTTTCTTT
.	TRBJ2-1	few	TRBV20-1	CSARGAGHSYNEQFF	TGCAGTGCTAGAGGGGCGGGGCATTCCTACAATGAGCAGTTCTTC
TRBD2	TRBJ2-5	few	TRBV7-2	CASSLGGGGRETQYF	TGTGCCAGCAGCTTAGGCGGCGGGGGGCGGGAGACCCAGTACTTC
.	TRBJ1-3	few	TRBV20-1	CSASYSISSGNTIYF	TGCAGTGCTAGCTATAGCATTTCCTCTGGAAACACCATATATTTT
TRBD1	TRBJ2-2	few	TRBV11-2	CASSFSGTGFTGELFF	TGTGCCAGCAGCTTTAGTGGGACAGGGTTCACCGGGGAGCTGTTTTTT
.	TRBJ1-4	few	TRBV19	CATSRDATTNEKLFF	TGTGCCACCTCCCGGGACGCAACAACTAATGAAAAACTGTTTTTT
TRBD1	TRBJ2-1	.	TRBV5-6	CASSSQRQGWYNEQFF	TGTGCCAGCAGCTCGCAGCGACAGGGGTGGTACAATGAGCAGTTCTTC
TRBD1	TRBJ1-4	.	TRBV5-4	CASSAVQGNNEKLFF	TGTGCCAGCAGCGCAGTACAGGGGAATAATGAAAAACTGTTTTTT
TRBD2	TRBJ2-4	few	TRBV2	CASIASGGTPSIQYF	TGTGCCAGCATCGCTAGCGGGGGAACACCCAGCATTCAGTACTTC
.	TRBJ2-1	.	TRBV7-9	CASSLGRVTPNNEQFF	TGTGCCAGCAGCTTAGGAAGGGTGACCCCTAACAATGAGCAGTTCTTC
TRBD1	TRBJ2-5	many	TRBV9	CASSAQGAQETQYF	TGTGCCAGCAGTGCCCAGGGGGCCCAAGAGACCCAGTACTTC
.	TRBJ1-2	few	TRBV20-1	CSASAEGTGYTF	TGCAGTGCTAGCGCAGAGGGAACCGGCTACACCTTC
TRBD2	TRBJ2-1	.	TRBV7-2	CASSLVWTSGSNEQFF	TGTGCCAGCAGCTTAGTTTGGACTAGCGGGTCAAATGAGCAGTTCTTC